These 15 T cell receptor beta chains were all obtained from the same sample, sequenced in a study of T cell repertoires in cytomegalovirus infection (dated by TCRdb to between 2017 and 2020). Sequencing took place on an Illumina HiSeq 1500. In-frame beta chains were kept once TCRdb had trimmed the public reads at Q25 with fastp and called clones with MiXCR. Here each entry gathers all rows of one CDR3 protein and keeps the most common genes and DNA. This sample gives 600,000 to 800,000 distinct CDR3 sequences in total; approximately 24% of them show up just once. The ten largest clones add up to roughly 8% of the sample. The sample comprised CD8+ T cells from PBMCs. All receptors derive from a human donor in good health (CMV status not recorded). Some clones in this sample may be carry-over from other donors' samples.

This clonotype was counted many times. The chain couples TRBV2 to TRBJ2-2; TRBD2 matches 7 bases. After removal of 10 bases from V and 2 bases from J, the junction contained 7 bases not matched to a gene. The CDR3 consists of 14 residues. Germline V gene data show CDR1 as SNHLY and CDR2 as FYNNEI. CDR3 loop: CATLASGNTGELFF. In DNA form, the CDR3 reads TGTGCCACCCTGGCTAGCGGTAACACCGGGGAGCTGTTTTTT.

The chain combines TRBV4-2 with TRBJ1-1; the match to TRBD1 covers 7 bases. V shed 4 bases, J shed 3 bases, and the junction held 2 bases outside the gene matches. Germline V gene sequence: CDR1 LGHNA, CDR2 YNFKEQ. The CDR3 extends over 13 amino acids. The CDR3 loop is CASSPGQHTEAFF. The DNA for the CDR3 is TGTGCCAGCAGCCCGGGACAGCACACTGAAGCTTTCTTT.

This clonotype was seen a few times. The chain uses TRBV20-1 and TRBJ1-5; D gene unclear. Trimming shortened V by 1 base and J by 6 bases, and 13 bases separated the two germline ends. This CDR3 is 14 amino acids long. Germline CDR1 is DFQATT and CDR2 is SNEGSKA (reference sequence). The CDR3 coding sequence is TGCAGTGCTAGAGCCTCGCGGTTTACTCAGCCCCAGCATTTT. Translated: CSARASRFTQPQHF.

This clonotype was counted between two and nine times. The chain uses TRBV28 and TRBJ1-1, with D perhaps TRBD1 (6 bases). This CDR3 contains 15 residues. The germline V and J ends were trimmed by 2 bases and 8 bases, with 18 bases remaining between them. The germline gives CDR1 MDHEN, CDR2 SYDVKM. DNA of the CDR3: TGTGCCAGCAGTTTACCCGCATACCGGACAGAGGAAGCTTTCTTT. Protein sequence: CASSLPAYRTEEAFF.

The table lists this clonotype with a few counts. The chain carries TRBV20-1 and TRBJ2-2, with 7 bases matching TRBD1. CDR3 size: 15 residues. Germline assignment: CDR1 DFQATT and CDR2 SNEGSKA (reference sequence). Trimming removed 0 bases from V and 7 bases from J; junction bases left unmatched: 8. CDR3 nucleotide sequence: TGCAGTGCTAGAGACCCGACAGGGATCGACGGGGAGCTGTTTTTT. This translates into CSARDPTGIDGELFF.

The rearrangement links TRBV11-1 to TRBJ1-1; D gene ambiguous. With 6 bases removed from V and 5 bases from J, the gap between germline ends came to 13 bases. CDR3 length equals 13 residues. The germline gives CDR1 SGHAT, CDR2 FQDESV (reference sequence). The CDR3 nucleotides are TGTGCCAGCAGTACGGGGTCTGGGACTGAAGCTTTCTTT. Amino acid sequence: CASSTGSGTEAFF.

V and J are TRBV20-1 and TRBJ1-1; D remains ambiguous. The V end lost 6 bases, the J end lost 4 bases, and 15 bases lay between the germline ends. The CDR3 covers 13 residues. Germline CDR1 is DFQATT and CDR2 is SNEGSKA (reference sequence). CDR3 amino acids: CSAKTWESTEAFF. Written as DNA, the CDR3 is TGCAGTGCGAAGACGTGGGAGAGCACTGAAGCTTTCTTT.

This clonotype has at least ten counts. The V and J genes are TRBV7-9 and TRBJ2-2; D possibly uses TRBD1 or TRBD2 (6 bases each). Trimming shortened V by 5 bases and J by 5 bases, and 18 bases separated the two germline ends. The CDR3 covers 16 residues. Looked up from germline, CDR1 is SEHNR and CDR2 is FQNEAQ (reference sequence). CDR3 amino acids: CASSPTFGGLTGELFF. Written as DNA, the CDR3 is TGTGCCAGCAGCCCTACCTTTGGGGGGCTGACCGGGGAGCTGTTTTTT.

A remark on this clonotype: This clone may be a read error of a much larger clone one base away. CDR3 region: CASILDRVTDTQYF. In DNA, the CDR3 is TGTGCCAGCATCCTCGACAGGGTAACAGATACGCAGTATTTT. The V call is TRBV28, the J call TRBJ2-3; 7 positions agree with TRBD1. The CDR3 consists of 14 residues. Trimming removed 7 bases from V and 3 bases from J; junction bases left unmatched: 7. Germline CDR1 reads MDHEN; CDR2 reads SYDVKM.

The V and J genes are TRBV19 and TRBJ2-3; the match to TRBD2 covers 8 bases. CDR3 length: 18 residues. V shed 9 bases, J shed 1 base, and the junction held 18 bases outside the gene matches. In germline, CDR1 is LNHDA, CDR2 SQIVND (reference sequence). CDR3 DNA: TGTGCCAGCCTAAAGCGAGCGGGGGAGCCTCTCGGCACAGATACGCAGTATTTT. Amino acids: CASLKRAGEPLGTDTQYF.

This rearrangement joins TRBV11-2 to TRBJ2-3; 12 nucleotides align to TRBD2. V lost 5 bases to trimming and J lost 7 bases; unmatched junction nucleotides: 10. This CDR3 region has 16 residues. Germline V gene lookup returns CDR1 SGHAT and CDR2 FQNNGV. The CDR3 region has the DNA TGTGCCAGCAGCATGGTTCTAGCGGGGGGGCGCCATACGCAGTATTTT. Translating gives CASSMVLAGGRHTQYF.

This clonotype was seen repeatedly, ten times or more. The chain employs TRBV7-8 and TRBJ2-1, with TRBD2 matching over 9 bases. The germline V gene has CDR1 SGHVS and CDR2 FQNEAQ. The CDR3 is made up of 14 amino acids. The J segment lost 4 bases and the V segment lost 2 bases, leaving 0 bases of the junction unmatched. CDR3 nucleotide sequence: TGTGCCAGCAGCTTAAGCGGGGGGTACAATGAGCAGTTCTTC. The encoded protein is CASSLSGGYNEQFF.

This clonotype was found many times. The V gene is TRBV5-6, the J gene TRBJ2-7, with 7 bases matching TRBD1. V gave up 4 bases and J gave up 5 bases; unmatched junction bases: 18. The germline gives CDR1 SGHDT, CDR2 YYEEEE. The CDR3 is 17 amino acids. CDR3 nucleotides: TGTGCCAGCAGCCCTCCCCCACCAGTTGACAGGGCCCACGAGCAGTACGTC. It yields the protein CASSPPPPVDRAHEQYV.

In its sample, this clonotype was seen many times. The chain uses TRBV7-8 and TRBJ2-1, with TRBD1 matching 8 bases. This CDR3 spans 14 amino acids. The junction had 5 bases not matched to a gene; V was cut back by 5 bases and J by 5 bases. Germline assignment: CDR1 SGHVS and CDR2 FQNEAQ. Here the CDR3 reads CASSQQGVNNEQFF. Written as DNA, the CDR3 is TGTGCCAGCAGCCAACAGGGGGTGAACAATGAGCAGTTCTTC.

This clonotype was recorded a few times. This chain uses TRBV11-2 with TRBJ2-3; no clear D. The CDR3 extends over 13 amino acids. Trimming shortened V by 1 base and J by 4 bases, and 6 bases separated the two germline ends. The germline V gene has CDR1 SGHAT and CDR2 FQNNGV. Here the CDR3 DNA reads TGTGCCAGCAGCTTAGGCGCCTCAGATACGCAGTATTTT. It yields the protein CASSLGASDTQYF.